This T cell receptor (beta chain) is drawn from a study of blood T cell repertoires in COVID-19. Study as a whole: The United States, Italy and Spain provided the acute and convalescent COVID-19 samples.

Original handling: It was from reference gene primer amplification that nucleated cell counts were estimated. Clones were sequenced by immunoSEQ multiplex PCR, and TCRdb holds only the in-frame ones, with some missing. That table furnishes V, J and clone size, whereas the DNA furnished D and trimming. The sample lists 100,000 or so clones, around 88% occurring once. This clone was counted between two and nine times. The CDR3 has 11 amino acids. With 3 bases removed from V and 4 bases from J, the gap between germline ends came to 3 bases. The chain joins TRBV12-3 or TRBV12-4 to TRBJ1-1; the D is unclear. Sequenced input: peripheral blood. This receptor was taken from a man between 60 and 70 years old with acute or convalescent COVID-19. The CDR3 DNA is TGTGCCAGCAGTTTCGGCACTGAAGCTTTCTTT. It codes for CASSFGTEAFF.